These 22 T cell receptor beta chains originate from one sample sequenced in a study of post-analysis software for immune sequencing data. Their recognized antigens are unknown. TCR beta libraries were prepared from cDNA with unique molecular identifiers. One entry per CDR3 protein, called by TCRdb with MiXCR from the PCR reads. In the table there are approximately 440,000 distinct CDR3 sequences, approximately 45% of which are singletons. Study findings and constraints: In patients, five TRBV segments were more frequent than in controls, with TRBV5-6, TRBV5-1 and TRBV20-1 among them.

Material for sequencing was blood. The source of these receptors is a girl aged 10 to 17 with multiple sclerosis.

Here the CDR3 reads CASSQERGTVYEQYF. DNA of the CDR3: TGCGCCAGCAGCCAAGAGAGGGGGACAGTCTACGAGCAGTACTTC. This chain links TRBV4-1 with TRBJ2-4; 7 bases fit TRBD1. The J call may be mistaken, given a closer DNA end match to TRBJ2-7. There are 15 residues in the CDR3. The germline V gene encodes CDR1 MGHRA and CDR2 YSYEKL.

The table lists this clonotype with a few counts. For the CDR3, the DNA is TGTGCCAGCAGCGGGACTAGCGGGGTCTCCTACGAGCAGTACTTC. Translation gives CASSGTSGVSYEQYF. This chain uses TRBV7-9 with TRBJ2-7; 13 nucleotides match TRBD2. Germline CDR1 and CDR2: SEHNR and FQNEAQ (reference sequence). CDR3 length equals 15 residues. With 5 bases clipped from V and 0 bases from J, the junction kept 1 base outside the gene matches. Full variable domain (rest looked up from reference TRBV7-9 and TRBJ2-7): DTGVSQNPRHKITKRGQNVTFRCDPISEHNRLYWYRQTLGQGPEFLTYFQNEAQLEKSRLLSDRFSAERPKGSFSTLEIQRTEQGDSAMYLCASSGTSGVSYEQYFGPGTRLTVT.

This clonotype has at least ten counts. The rearrangement uses TRBV6-2 or TRBV6-3 and TRBJ2-7; 14 bases are a match to TRBD2. CDR1 and CDR2 from the germline V gene are MNHEY and SVGEGT. J gave up 4 bases and V 4 bases, and 6 bases lay outside the gene matches. This CDR3 is built from 16 residues. The CDR3 protein is CASSSSGTSGSYEQYF. CDR3 DNA sequence: TGTGCCAGCAGTTCCTCCGGGACTAGCGGGAGTTACGAGCAGTACTTC.

This clonotype was counted only a few times. This CDR3 is CASANRGLTVPEDTQYF. CDR3 nucleotides: TGTGCTAGTGCAAATCGGGGCTTGACTGTTCCGGAAGATACGCAGTATTTT. The rearrangement links TRBV12-5 to TRBJ2-3; D could derive from TRBD1 or TRBD2 (5 bases each). This CDR3 contains 17 residues. V lost 7 bases, J lost 5 bases, and 25 bases lay in between. The germline V gene has CDR1 LGHNT and CDR2 FRNRAP.

V and J are TRBV7-2 and TRBJ2-7; TRBD2 matches 10 bases. The CDR3 is made up of 14 amino acids. Losses at the gene ends were 3 bases for V and 6 bases for J; bases not matched to a gene: 5. CDR1 is SGHTA, CDR2 FQGNSA, per germline. CDR3 loop: CASSLWASGSEQYF. The CDR3 DNA sequence: TGTGCCAGCAGCTTGTGGGCTAGCGGGAGCGAGCAGTACTTC.

J is TRBJ2-7 and V is TRBV7-2; tentative D call: TRBD2 (6 bases). The CDR3 is 15 residues long. CDR1 SGHTA and CDR2 FQGNSA come from the germline V gene. V gave up 1 base and J gave up 2 bases, with 12 bases separating them. CDR3 region: CASSLELAGTYEQYF. CDR3 nucleotide sequence: TGTGCCAGCAGCTTAGAACTAGCTGGAACCTACGAGCAGTACTTC.

The chain carries TRBV5-1 and TRBJ2-1; D may be TRBD2 (7 bases). Per germline, CDR1 SGHRS and CDR2 YFSETQ. This CDR3 comprises 15 residues. V lost 6 bases and J 8 bases, leaving 21 bases between the germline ends. As DNA, the CDR3 is TGCGCCAGCACGGAGTGGAGCGGAGGGGGGGATGAGCAGTTCTTC. Protein: CASTEWSGGGDEQFF.

This clonotype was observed a handful of times. The rearrangement joins TRBV20-1 to TRBJ2-1; perhaps TRBD1 as D (5 bases). Germline values: CDR1 DFQATT, CDR2 SNEGSKA (reference sequence). V dropped 0 bases and J dropped 2 bases, with 8 bases sitting between them. CDR3 length: 14 residues. The CDR3 region is CSARDRQPYNEQFF. CDR3 coding DNA: TGCAGTGCTAGAGATCGACAGCCCTACAATGAGCAGTTCTTC.

The V call is TRBV7-2, the J call TRBJ2-1, with D hard to call. V lost 7 bases and J lost 10, with 17 bases in between. The CDR3 covers 13 residues. The germline V gene encodes CDR1 SGHTA and CDR2 FQGNSA. The CDR3 spells CASTPDPKEEQFF. The DNA for the CDR3 is TGTGCCAGCACCCCGGACCCCAAAGAAGAGCAGTTCTTC.

This clonotype has only a few counts. The J gene is TRBJ2-5, the V gene TRBV5-1; D unclear. The tail of the sequence fits TRBJ2-7 better, so the J call may be wrong. In germline, CDR1 is SGHRS, CDR2 YFSETQ. The length of the CDR3 is 13 residues. Here the CDR3 DNA reads TGCGCCAGCAGCTTGGAGTCGGTCTACGAGCAGTACTTC. It is translated as CASSLESVYEQYF.

Note on this clonotype: The conserved phenylalanine or tryptophan is not found at the CDR3 terminus, so this likely reflects a read error. V and J are TRBV7-2 and TRBJ2-5, with unresolved D. The J call may be wrong; the DNA end is better matched by TRBJ2-7. The length of the CDR3 is 14 residues. Germline V lookup: CDR1 SGHTA, CDR2 FQGNSA. CDR3 DNA: TGTGCCAGCAGCTTAGGTCCCGGTCCCTCCGAGCAGTACCTC. Residues: CASSLGPGPSEQYL.

The chain uses TRBV4-1 and TRBJ1-1; no definite D call. Germline V gene data show CDR1 as MGHRA and CDR2 as YSYEKL. V was clipped by 5 bases and J by 3 bases, with 13 bases between them. CDR3 size: 14 residues. The CDR3 region is CASSEIARHTEAFF. CDR3 DNA: TGCGCCAGCAGCGAAATAGCACGGCACACTGAAGCTTTCTTT.

The V and J genes are TRBV18 and TRBJ1-2; 8 bases map to TRBD1. Losses at the gene ends were 2 bases for V and 4 bases for J; bases not matched to a gene: 9. Germline V gives CDR1 KGHSH, CDR2 LQKENI. The CDR3 length is 16 residues. CDR3 sequence: CASSPASGGEGYGYTF. DNA for the CDR3: TGTGCCAGCTCACCAGCGTCAGGGGGCGAAGGCTATGGCTACACCTTC.

This clonotype was seen a few times. This chain joins TRBV28 and TRBJ1-1; TRBD1 agrees at 9 bases. CDR1 and CDR2 from the germline V gene are MDHEN and SYDVKM. The CDR3 consists of 16 residues. With V trimmed by 5 bases and J by 5 bases, 12 bases remained unmatched. The CDR3 reads CASSLGPGQGRTEAFF. The CDR3 nucleotides are TGTGCCAGCAGTCTTGGACCGGGACAGGGAAGGACTGAAGCTTTCTTT.

The chain employs TRBV7-2 and TRBJ2-6; D is ambiguous. This CDR3 is 15 amino acids long. The V end was cut by 4 bases, the J end by 0 bases, with 7 bases between. Germline CDR1 is SGHTA and CDR2 is FQGNSA. The CDR3 DNA reads as TGTGCCAGCAGCTCCCAAACCTCTGGGGCCAACGTCCTGACTTTC. Its protein product is CASSSQTSGANVLTF.

This clonotype was seen more than once but under ten times. The chain joins TRBV28 to TRBJ1-2; TRBD1 matches at 10 bases. The CDR3 sequence is 16 residues long. V lost 1 base and J lost 6; bases outside the gene matches: 8. Germline V gives CDR1 MDHEN, CDR2 SYDVKM. The CDR3 here is CASSLYALGQGDGYTF. CDR3 sequence (DNA): TGTGCCAGCAGTTTATATGCCCTTGGACAGGGGGATGGCTACACCTTC.

The chain couples TRBV12-3 or TRBV12-4 to TRBJ2-7; the D gene is possibly TRBD1 (6 bases). This CDR3 has 14 residues. V shed 10 bases and J shed 3 bases, with 19 bases lying between them. The CDR3 region is CATGRSGTFYEQYF. The CDR3 region has the DNA TGTGCCACAGGACGGTCCGGGACATTCTACGAGCAGTACTTC.

This sequence joins TRBV13 and TRBJ2-1; TRBD1 matches at 7 bases. The CDR3 is 16 residues long. Trimming took 4 bases from V and 7 from J; bases not matched to a gene: 13. In germline, CDR1 is PRHDT, CDR2 FYEKMQ (reference sequence). For the CDR3, the DNA is TGTGCCAGCAGCTCGGGGCAGGGCCCCAGGGGGAATGAGCAGTTCTTC. This gives the protein CASSSGQGPRGNEQFF.

The V gene is TRBV12-3 or TRBV12-4, the J gene TRBJ2-1; perhaps D is TRBD1 or TRBD2 (6 bases each). With 8 bases removed from V and 8 bases from J, the gap between germline ends came to 10 bases. This CDR3 is 11 amino acids long. CDR3 bases: TGTGCCAGCTGTGGGGGGCATGAGCAGTTCTTC. Its protein is CASCGGHEQFF.

This chain uses TRBV13 with TRBJ1-5; 8 bases are a match to TRBD1. After removal of 0 bases from V and 6 bases from J, the junction contained 7 bases not matched to a gene. Germline CDR1 is PRHDT and CDR2 is FYEKMQ (reference sequence). This CDR3 contains 16 residues. CDR3 residues: CASSLGSHTGGQPQHF. The CDR3 DNA reads TGTGCCAGCAGCTTAGGCTCTCATACAGGGGGTCAGCCCCAGCATTTT.

This clonotype came up a few times. The chain uses TRBV7-9 and TRBJ1-2; 8 positions agree with TRBD1. This CDR3 is built from 14 residues. CDR1 and CDR2 (germline): SEHNR, FQNEAQ (reference sequence). The V gene end was trimmed by 1 base and the J gene end by 6 bases; junction bases not matched to a gene: 4. The CDR3: CASSLEDRVDGYTF. The CDR3 region has the DNA TGTGCCAGCAGCTTAGAGGACAGGGTAGATGGCTACACCTTC.

There are a few counts of this clonotype. This sequence joins TRBV29-1 and TRBJ2-4; D ambiguous. The V gene lost 2 bases and the J gene lost 5 bases, with 7 bases spanning the gap. In germline, CDR1 is SQVTM, CDR2 ANQGSEA. The CDR3 is 12 residues long. In nucleotides, the CDR3 is TGCAGCGTTGAATCCCTCGAAAACATTCAGTACTTC. Its translation: CSVESLENIQYF.